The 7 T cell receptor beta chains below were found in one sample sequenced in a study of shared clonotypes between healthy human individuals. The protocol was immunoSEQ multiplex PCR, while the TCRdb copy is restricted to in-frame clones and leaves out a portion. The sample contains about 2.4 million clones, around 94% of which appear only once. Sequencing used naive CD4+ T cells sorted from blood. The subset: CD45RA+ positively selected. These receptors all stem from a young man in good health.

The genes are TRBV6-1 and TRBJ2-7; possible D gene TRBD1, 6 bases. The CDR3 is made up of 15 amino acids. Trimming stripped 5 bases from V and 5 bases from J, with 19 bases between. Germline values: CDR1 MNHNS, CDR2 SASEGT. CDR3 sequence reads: CASSSLSGTLDEQYF. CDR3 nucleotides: TGTGCCAGCAGTTCTCTTTCCGGGACACTTGACGAGCAGTACTTC.

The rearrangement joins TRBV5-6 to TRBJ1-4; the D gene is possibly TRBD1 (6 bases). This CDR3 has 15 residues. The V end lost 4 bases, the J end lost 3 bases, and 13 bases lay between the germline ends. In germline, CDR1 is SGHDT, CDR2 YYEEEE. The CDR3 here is CASSQGQFPNEKLFF. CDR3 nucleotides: TGTGCCAGCAGCCAAGGACAGTTTCCTAATGAAAAACTGTTTTTT.

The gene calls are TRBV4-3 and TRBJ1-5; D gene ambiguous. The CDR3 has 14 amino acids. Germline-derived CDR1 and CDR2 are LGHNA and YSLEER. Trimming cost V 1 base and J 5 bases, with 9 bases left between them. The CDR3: CASSQASIDQPQHF. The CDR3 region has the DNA TGCGCCAGCAGCCAAGCCTCTATAGATCAGCCCCAGCATTTT.

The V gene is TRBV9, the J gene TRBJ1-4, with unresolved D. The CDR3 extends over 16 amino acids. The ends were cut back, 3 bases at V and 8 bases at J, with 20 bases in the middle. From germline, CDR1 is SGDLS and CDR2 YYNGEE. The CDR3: CASSAGLGKHREKLFF. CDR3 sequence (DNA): TGTGCCAGCAGCGCAGGACTCGGGAAACATAGGGAAAAACTGTTTTTT.

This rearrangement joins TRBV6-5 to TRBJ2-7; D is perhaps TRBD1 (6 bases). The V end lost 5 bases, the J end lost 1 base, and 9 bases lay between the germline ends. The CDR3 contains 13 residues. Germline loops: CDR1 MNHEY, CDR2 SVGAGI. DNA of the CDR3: TGTGCCAGCAGTGGGACACCTTCCTACGAGCAGTACTTC. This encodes CASSGTPSYEQYF.

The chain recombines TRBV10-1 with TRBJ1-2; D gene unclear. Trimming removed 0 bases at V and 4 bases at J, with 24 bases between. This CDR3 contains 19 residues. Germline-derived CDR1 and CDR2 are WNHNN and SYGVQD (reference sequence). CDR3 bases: TGCGCCAGCAGTGAGTCTATTGGGAGCGCAGACGAACGACTCTATGGCTACACCTTC. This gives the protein CASSESIGSADERLYGYTF.

CDR3 region: CASGQGVSNQPQHF. The CDR3 coding sequence is TGTGCTAGTGGTCAAGGGGTTAGCAATCAGCCCCAGCATTTT. The chain couples TRBV12-5 to TRBJ1-5, with D maybe TRBD1 (5 bases). Germline V CDR1 and CDR2: LGHNT, FRNRAP. With 5 bases removed from V and 0 bases from J, the gap between germline ends came to 8 bases. CDR3 length equals 14 residues.